The 18 T cell receptor beta chains below all came from one sample that was sequenced in a study of T cell responses to AZD1222 COVID-19 vaccine. Clones were sequenced by immunoSEQ multiplex PCR, and TCRdb holds only the in-frame ones, with some missing. The sample has some 90,000 clones, just over 85% seen once. Sequences were derived from peripheral blood, sampled on day 0 of AZD1222 vaccination. These receptors were collected from an adult in good health.

The chain carries TRBV2 and TRBJ2-1, with D perhaps TRBD1 (6 bases). CDR1 is SNHLY, CDR2 FYNNEI, per germline. This CDR3 contains 15 residues. Trimming pared 2 bases from V and 7 bases from J, leaving 15 bases between. The CDR3 reads CASSELQGSKNEQFF. The CDR3 nucleotides are TGTGCCAGCAGTGAACTACAGGGCAGTAAAAATGAGCAGTTCTTC.

The rearrangement uses TRBV10-3 and TRBJ1-1, with D unresolved. Germline values: CDR1 ENHRY, CDR2 SYGVKD. The CDR3 covers 14 residues. Trimming removed 1 base at V and 1 base at J, with 7 bases between. In DNA form, the CDR3 reads TGTGCCATCAGTGAGTTAAGGGAGAACACTGAAGCTTTCTTT. It specifies CAISELRENTEAFF.

This rearrangement joins TRBV7-6 to TRBJ2-2; TRBD2 matches at 11 bases. Germline CDR1 and CDR2: SGHVS and FNYEAQ. Trimming removed 5 bases from V and 6 bases from J; junction bases left unmatched: 5. The CDR3 loop spans 15 amino acids. The CDR3 loop reads CASSPTSGRSGELFF. The CDR3 nucleotides read TGTGCCAGCAGCCCCACTAGCGGGAGATCCGGGGAGCTGTTTTTT.

This CDR3 reads CASRLSAPGGEQFF. DNA for the CDR3: TGTGCCAGCAGGCTGTCAGCCCCGGGCGGTGAGCAGTTCTTC. The J gene is TRBJ2-1, the V gene TRBV6-5; D unresolved. Germline CDR1 MNHEY, CDR2 SVGAGI. V was shortened by 6 bases and J by 9 bases, with 18 bases between the two germline ends. The CDR3 spans 14 residues.

Here the CDR3 reads CASKPAGAWNEQFF. CDR3 coding DNA: TGCGCCAGCAAACCGGCCGGGGCCTGGAATGAGCAGTTCTTC. V and J are TRBV10-2 and TRBJ2-1; possibly TRBD1 or TRBD2 for D (5 bases each). The CDR3 runs 14 residues. V was clipped by 7 bases and J by 7 bases, with 17 bases between them. Germline V gene lookup returns CDR1 WSHSY and CDR2 SAAADI.

The rearrangement joins TRBV6-1 to TRBJ1-1, with D uncertain. The CDR3 spans 14 residues. V gave up 3 bases and J gave up 1 base, with 9 bases separating them. Germline values: CDR1 MNHNS, CDR2 SASEGT. The CDR3 coding sequence is TGTGCCAGCAGTGAGACGTTCCGGAACACTGAAGCTTTCTTT. Its translation is CASSETFRNTEAFF.

This clone has more than one count but fewer than ten. The CDR3 bases are TGTGCCACCAGCAGAGGGGTATCCACTTCACCCCTCCACTTT. This translates into CATSRGVSTSPLHF. The V gene is TRBV15, the J gene TRBJ1-6; D not resolved. Trimming left V 1 base short and J 9 bases short, with 10 bases between. Germline-derived CDR1 and CDR2 are LNHNV and YYDKDF (reference sequence). The CDR3 has 14 residues.

The J gene is TRBJ2-7, the V gene TRBV27; 7 bases agree with TRBD1. Trimming cost V 8 bases and J 0 bases; bases outside gene matches: 4. The V gene's germline CDR1 is MNHEY and CDR2 SMNVEV (reference sequence). The CDR3 is 13 amino acids. CDR3: CASRGQSSYEQYF. In nucleotides, the CDR3 is TGTGCCAGCCGGGGACAGAGCTCCTACGAGCAGTACTTC.

The CDR3 reads CASSVGGQGGEQYF. CDR3 nucleotide sequence: TGTGCCAGCAGCGTAGGGGGACAGGGAGGCGAGCAGTACTTC. J is TRBJ2-7 and V is TRBV7-9; 9 bases are a match to TRBD1. The ends lost 5 bases at V and 6 bases at J; junction bases unmatched: 8. The CDR3 consists of 14 residues. CDR1 is SEHNR and CDR2 is FQNEAQ in the germline V gene (reference sequence).

This sequence joins TRBV11-3 and TRBJ1-1; tentative D call: TRBD1 (5 bases). This CDR3 region has 13 residues. Germline loops: CDR1 SGHNT, CDR2 YENEEA. Trimming stripped 4 bases from V and 9 bases from J, with 15 bases between. CDR3 nucleotide sequence: TGTGCCAGCAGCTCCCACAGACAGACACAAGCTTTCTTT. Translation gives CASSSHRQTQAFF.

This clone came up a few times. For the CDR3, the DNA is TGTGCCAGCAGTGAGGACCACCGACAGGGGAGGCCCCAGCATTTT. Protein product: CASSEDHRQGRPQHF. The rearrangement joins TRBV6-1 to TRBJ1-5; 8 bases map to TRBD1. This CDR3 is built from 15 residues. The germline gives CDR1 MNHNS, CDR2 SASEGT. With V trimmed by 3 bases and J by 9 bases, 10 bases remained unmatched.

The genes are TRBV19 and TRBJ1-4, with D uncertain. The CDR3 extends over 15 amino acids. Trimming removed 5 bases from V and 0 bases from J, with 10 bases in between. The germline V gene encodes CDR1 LNHDA and CDR2 SQIVND (reference sequence). The CDR3 region is CASSLGPATNEKLFF. The DNA for the CDR3 is TGTGCCAGTAGTTTAGGGCCTGCAACTAATGAAAAACTGTTTTTT.

This clone has only a few counts. The chain has TRBV25-1 and TRBJ1-2; perhaps TRBD1 as D (5 bases). Looked up from germline, CDR1 is MGHDK and CDR2 is SYGVNS. CDR3 size: 13 residues. Trimming cost V 8 bases and J 3 bases, with 13 bases left between them. The CDR3 sequence is CASRRGVDYGYTF. The CDR3 bases are TGTGCCAGCCGGAGGGGCGTGGACTATGGCTACACCTTC.

This clone was seen just once. The rearrangement joins TRBV6-2 or TRBV6-3 to TRBJ1-1; possible D gene TRBD1, 5 bases. The CDR3 consists of 14 residues. V lost 5 bases and J 3 bases, leaving 13 bases between the germline ends. Germline CDR1 and CDR2: MNHEY and SVGEGT. This chain's CDR3 is CASSRPQGYTEAFF. The CDR3 bases are TGTGCCAGCAGTCGCCCCCAGGGTTACACTGAAGCTTTCTTT.

The CDR3 region is CAWSARGGRDQPQHF. The CDR3, as DNA: TGTGCCTGGAGTGCCCGCGGGGGGCGCGATCAGCCCCAGCATTTT. The chain couples TRBV30 to TRBJ1-5; tentative D call: TRBD1 (6 bases). V was trimmed by 1 base and J by 5 bases, leaving 15 bases between them. Per germline, CDR1 GTSNPN and CDR2 SVGIG (reference sequence). The CDR3 has 15 residues.

This clone was found a few times. The chain couples TRBV9 to TRBJ2-2, with D unresolved. The V end was cut by 4 bases, the J end by 7 bases, with 17 bases between. Germline values: CDR1 SGDLS, CDR2 YYNGEE. The CDR3 spans 15 residues. CDR3 region: CASSPRPDWVGELFF. The CDR3 region has the DNA TGTGCCAGCAGCCCAAGACCCGATTGGGTCGGGGAGCTGTTTTTT.

The rearrangement uses TRBV7-2 and TRBJ2-5; 7 bases line up with TRBD1. The germline V gene has CDR1 SGHTA and CDR2 FQGNSA. V was pared by 5 bases and J by 1 base, with 7 bases of the junction left unmatched. This CDR3 has 15 residues. The CDR3 bases are TGTGCCAGCAGCCTCCAGACAGGGACCCAAGAGACCCAGTACTTC. Its translation is CASSLQTGTQETQYF.

J is TRBJ1-5 and V is TRBV7-2; D not certain. Germline V CDR1 and CDR2: SGHTA, FQGNSA. The CDR3 has 12 amino acids. With 3 bases removed from V and 0 bases from J, the gap between germline ends came to 0 bases. The CDR3 spells CASSFSNQPQHF. The CDR3 DNA follows: TGTGCCAGCAGCTTTAGCAATCAGCCCCAGCATTTT.